This T cell receptor beta chain stems from a study of neurological immune-mediated disorders (dated by TCRdb to the late 2010s). About the full investigation: Using UMI-based sequencing, the study compared peripheral blood TCR-beta repertoires from patients with HTLV-I-associated myelopathy (HAM/TSP), patients with multiple sclerosis, and healthy controls. The cohort was made up of approximately 71 subjects, consisting of 14 HAM/TSP patients, around 35 multiple sclerosis patients and about 20 healthy controls. Alongside PBMC samples, the set of about 100 TCR-beta libraries contained longitudinal samples, technical triplicates, and paired CD4+ and CD8+ T-cell subsets that had been sorted. Longitudinal HAM/TSP and healthy donors were sampled at 3 time-points each (about 3-45 month intervals). The paper as a whole reports these results and caveats: No identical CDR3 amino acid sequences were shared among expanded clones across subjects, suggesting private TCR-beta repertoires in all groups. The highest TCR clonal expansion was observed in HAM/TSP patients, whereas the lowest was observed in MS patients, even when compared with healthy controls.

The germline V gene encodes CDR1 KGHSH and CDR2 LQKENI. V lost 2 bases and J lost 3 bases; the stretch between them is 11 bases long. From the cysteine through the phenylalanine, the CDR3 covers 15 amino acids. This entry keeps only the CDR3 DNA: 45 bases, framed from base 1. cDNA was synthesized by template-switch 5'RACE using a primer with a 10-nucleotide random unique molecular identifier that tagged each TCR transcript. Over 170 million TCR-beta sequences, covering 15-18 subjects, were produced in each sequencing run. Total RNA was extracted with the RNeasy kit. TCR-beta VDJ regions were amplified with primers for the TCR constant region and the 5'RACE anchor, using the KAPA Real-time Library Amplification kit. Sample indexes and Illumina adaptors were added in a first PCR, and a second PCR then increased library yield. After Ampure bead purification, the roughly 650 bp TCR product was size-selected on a 2% E-gel SizeSelection system. Before pooling, library quality was checked on a Bioanalyzer, concentration was measured with Qubit, and libraries were quantified with the Kapa Library Quantification kit. An Illumina HiSeq 2500 was used to sequence the libraries paired-end at 2 x 150 bp. To increase sequence diversity, about 23-32% phiX was spiked into each library pool. As for how the authors treated the data: The UMI-based MiGEC pipeline processed quality-filtered reads and removed over 80% of raw TCR sequences during error correction. VDJ genes were aligned to IMGT germline references, and clonotypes were defined by unique CDR3 amino acid sequence plus V-J genes. Clonal expansion, Shannon diversity, and CDR3 relatedness (CalcPairwiseDistances, ClusterSamples) were evaluated with VDJtools, and phylogenetic trees were built with CLCbio workbench. Using coefficient-of-variation modelling across technical triplicates, the study counted a clone as expanded if it had at least 8 unique UMIs. TCRdb applied fastp at Q25 and MiXCR to the public reads, then kept only in-frame beta chains. A single entry per CDR3 protein holds the most common genes and DNA from its merged rows. V and J calls and clone size were set by TCRdb, not the authors. Within this sample are about 90,000 distinct CDR3 sequences, with roughly an eighth of them counted one time only. The top ten hold roughly 5% of the sample.

This clonotype has more than one count but fewer than ten. Its antigen target is currently unknown. The record has no base qualities; no much larger clone is one base away. The label giving this sample's time point can be read as: longitudinal time-point 2. Unsorted PBMC libraries were generated from 2 million PBMCs stored in RNAlater at -80 °C until RNA extraction. Peripheral blood was subjected to Ficoll-Hypaque density gradient centrifugation to isolate PBMCs, which were then cryopreserved in liquid nitrogen. The sample was PBMCs. The receptor chain draws on TRBV18 and TRBJ2-1; TRBD2 is perhaps the D gene, given 6 matching bases. The source is a female donor with HTLV-1-associated myelopathy (HAM/TSP). The base sequence is TGTGCCAGCTCACCAGGCGGGGCACACTACAATGAGCAGTTCTTC. The encoded protein is CASSPGGAHYNEQFF.